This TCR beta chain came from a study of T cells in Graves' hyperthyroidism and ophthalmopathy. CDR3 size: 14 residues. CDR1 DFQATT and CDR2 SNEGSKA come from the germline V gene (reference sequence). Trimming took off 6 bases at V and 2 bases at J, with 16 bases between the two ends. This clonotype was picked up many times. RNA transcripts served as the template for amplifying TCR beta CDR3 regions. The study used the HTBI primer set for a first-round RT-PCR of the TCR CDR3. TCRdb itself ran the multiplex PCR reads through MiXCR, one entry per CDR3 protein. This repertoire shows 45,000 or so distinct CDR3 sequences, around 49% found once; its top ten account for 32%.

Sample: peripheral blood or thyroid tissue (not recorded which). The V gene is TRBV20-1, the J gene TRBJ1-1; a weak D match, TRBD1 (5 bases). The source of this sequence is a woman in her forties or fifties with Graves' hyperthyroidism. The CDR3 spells CSALPDQGNTEAFF. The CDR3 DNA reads TGCAGTGCCCTCCCTGATCAGGGAAACACTGAAGCTTTCTTT.